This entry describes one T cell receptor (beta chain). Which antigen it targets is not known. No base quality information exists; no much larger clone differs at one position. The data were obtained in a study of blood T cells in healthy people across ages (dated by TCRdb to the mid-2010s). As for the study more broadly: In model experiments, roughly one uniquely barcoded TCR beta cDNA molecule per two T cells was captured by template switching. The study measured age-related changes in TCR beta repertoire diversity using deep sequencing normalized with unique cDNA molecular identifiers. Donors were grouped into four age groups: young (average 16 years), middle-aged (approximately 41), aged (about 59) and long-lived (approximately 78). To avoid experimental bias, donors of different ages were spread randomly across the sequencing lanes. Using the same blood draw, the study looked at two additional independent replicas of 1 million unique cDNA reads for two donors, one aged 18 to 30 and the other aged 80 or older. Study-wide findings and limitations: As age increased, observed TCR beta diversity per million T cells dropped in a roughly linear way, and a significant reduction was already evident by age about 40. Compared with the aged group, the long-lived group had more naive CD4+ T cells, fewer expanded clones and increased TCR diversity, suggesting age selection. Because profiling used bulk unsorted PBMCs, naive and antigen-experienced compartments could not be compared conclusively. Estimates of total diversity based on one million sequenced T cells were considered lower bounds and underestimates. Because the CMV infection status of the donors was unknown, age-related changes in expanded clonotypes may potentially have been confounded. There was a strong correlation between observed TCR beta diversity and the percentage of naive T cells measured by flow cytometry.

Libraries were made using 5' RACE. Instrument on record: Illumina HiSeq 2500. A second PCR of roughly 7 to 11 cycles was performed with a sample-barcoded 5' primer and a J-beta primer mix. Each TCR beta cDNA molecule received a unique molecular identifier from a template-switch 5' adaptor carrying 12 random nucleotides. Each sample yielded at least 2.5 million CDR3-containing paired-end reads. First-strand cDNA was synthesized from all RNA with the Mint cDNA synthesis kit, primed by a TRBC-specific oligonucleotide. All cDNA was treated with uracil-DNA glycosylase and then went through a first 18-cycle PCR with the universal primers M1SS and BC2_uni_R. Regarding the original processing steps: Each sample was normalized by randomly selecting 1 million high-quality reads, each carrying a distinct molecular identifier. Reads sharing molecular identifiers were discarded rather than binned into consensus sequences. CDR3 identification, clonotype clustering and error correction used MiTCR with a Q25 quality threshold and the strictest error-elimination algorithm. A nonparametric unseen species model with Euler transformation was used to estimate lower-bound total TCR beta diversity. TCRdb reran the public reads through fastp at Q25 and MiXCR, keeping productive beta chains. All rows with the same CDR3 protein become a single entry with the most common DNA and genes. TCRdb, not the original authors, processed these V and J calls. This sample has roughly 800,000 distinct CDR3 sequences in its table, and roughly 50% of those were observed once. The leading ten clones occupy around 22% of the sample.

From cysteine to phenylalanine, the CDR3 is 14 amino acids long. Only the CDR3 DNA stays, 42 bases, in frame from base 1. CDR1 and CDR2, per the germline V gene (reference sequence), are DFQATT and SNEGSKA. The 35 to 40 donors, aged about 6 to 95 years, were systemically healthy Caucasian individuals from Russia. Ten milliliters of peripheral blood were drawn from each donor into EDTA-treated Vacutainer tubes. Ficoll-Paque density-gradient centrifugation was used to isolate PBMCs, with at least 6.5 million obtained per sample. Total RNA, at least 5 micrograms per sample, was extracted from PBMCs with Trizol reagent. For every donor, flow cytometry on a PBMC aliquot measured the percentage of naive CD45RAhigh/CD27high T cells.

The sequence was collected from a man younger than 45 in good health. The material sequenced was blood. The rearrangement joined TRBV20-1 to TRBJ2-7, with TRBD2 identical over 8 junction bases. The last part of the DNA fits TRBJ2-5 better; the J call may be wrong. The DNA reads TGCAGTGCTAGAGGTGAACTAGCGGAAGAGACCCAGTACTTC. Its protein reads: CSARGELAEETQYF.